The T cell receptor (beta chain) described here comes from a study of blood T cell repertoires in COVID-19 (dated by TCRdb to about 2020). For the study in its entirety: Samples covering the acute and convalescent phases of COVID-19 were provided by collaborators in the United States, Italy and Spain. The prospective study material was composed of cDNA or gDNA derived from T cells, B-cell-depleted T cells, or PBMCs. The repertoires were released in a freely available public database meant as a resource for research on the immune response to SARS-CoV-2. Subjects who had been exposed to COVID-19, were actively infected with it, or had recovered from it provided the deeply sampled blood TCRbeta repertoires that made up the dataset. A de-identified subject ID, COVID-19 status, age in years and sex were almost always included in the sample metadata. The samples were drawn from the first 160 participants of the ongoing ImmuneRACE study and from 1,254 subjects provided by 6 global collaborators. Where available, HLA class I and class II types were taken from metadata supplied by the sample provider and were not determined by assay-based typing. What the study reported, not specific to this receptor: The quantity of clinical and demographic metadata differed by source and by participant and was supplied without curation.

Reading from cysteine to phenylalanine, the CDR3 counts 14 amino acids. Left in the record is the CDR3 DNA by itself, 42 bases read in frame from the first base. Trimming accounts for 6 bases at V and 6 bases at J, while the number of junction bases matched to no gene is 4. CDR1 and CDR2 (SNHLY, FYNNEI) derive from the germline V gene. TCRbeta CDR3 regions were amplified from genomic DNA by means of the immunoSEQ Assay, a bias-controlled multiplex PCR. The published analysis was carried out like this. Nucleated cell counts per sample were estimated from amplification of reference gene primers within the assay. To quantify the absolute abundance of each unique TCRbeta CDR3 rearrangement, sequence reads were collapsed and filtered. For each sample, productive Simpson clonality was calculated as the square root of Simpson's diversity index over productive rearrangements. TCRdb provides this immuneACCESS table in a form limited to in-frame rearrangements. Some clones are lacking; in checked studies, under half of them reflect an unresolved V gene, and why the rest are absent is not known. V and J calls and clone size follow that table, whereas D and trimming were derived from the DNA. The sample table holds fewer than 600,000 clones, of which approximately 92% were seen once. Roughly 1% of the sample is held by the ten biggest clonotypes.

At one collaborating source in Seattle, patients were enrolled during active infection and were followed longitudinally through the course of disease. Whole blood was collected in K2EDTA tubes by collaborating institutions according to the institutions' own protocols. For TCRbeta analysis, collaborator samples were shipped as frozen whole blood, as isolated PBMCs, or as DNA extracted from either sample type. Only a few counts were recorded for this clone. Its binding antigen is unknown. It has no much larger one-base neighbor in the sample; base qualities were not kept. The TCR originated in a man younger than 30 with COVID-19, enrolled during active disease. Sequenced material: peripheral blood. The chain is assembled from TRBV2 and TRBJ1-6, and 8 bases in between align with TRBD1. In nucleotides, the sequence is TGTGCCAGCAGGAGACAGGGGACTAATTCACCCCTCCACTTT. This yields the protein CASRRQGTNSPLHF.